Listed below are T cell receptor beta chains from one sample, sequenced in a study of blood T cell repertoires in COVID-19. The table came from immunoSEQ multiplex PCR; TCRdb's copy has only in-frame clones and leaves some out. The table includes under 55,000 clones, 70% to 85% detected once. The sequenced material came from peripheral blood. These TCRs come from a human donor in a cohort sampled during active COVID-19. The CDR3 runs from the conserved cysteine through the conserved F or W. A D gene is named only where the DNA matches it firmly. A row's size may be missing; if present it is once, few, many or a size class.

J gene	D gene	V gene	clone size	CDR3 protein	CDR3 DNA
TRBJ1-2	-	TRBV5-5	-	CASSQDSYGYTF	TGTGCCAGCAGCCAAGACAGCTATGGCTACACCTTC
TRBJ2-7	TRBD1	TRBV6-2/TRBV6-3	-	CASSSQGAAGLYEQYF	TGTGCCAGCAGCTCACAGGGGGCCGCCGGTCTATACGAGCAGTACTTC
TRBJ2-3	TRBD2	TRBV19	-	CASSGHSGIATDTQYF	TGTGCCAGTAGTGGACATAGCGGGATTGCCACAGATACGCAGTATTTT
TRBJ1-1	-	TRBV30	-	CAWRGAHTEAFF	TGTGCCTGGAGAGGGGCTCACACTGAAGCTTTCTTT
TRBJ2-3	TRBD2	TRBV25-1	-	CASSEYRLAGANTQYF	TGTGCCAGCAGTGAATACCGACTAGCGGGGGCCAATACGCAGTATTTT
TRBJ1-1	TRBD1	TRBV28	-	CASSSPGTGARSKAFF	TGTGCCAGCAGTTCACCCGGGACAGGAGCCCGTTCCAAAGCTTTCTTT
TRBJ1-1	-	TRBV6-5	-	CASTPGGGGKAFF	TGTGCCAGCACCCCTGGGGGAGGGGGAAAGGCTTTCTTT
TRBJ2-6	-	TRBV28	-	CASSGATGSGANVLTF	TGTGCCAGCTCTGGAGCAACAGGGTCCGGGGCCAACGTCCTGACTTTC
TRBJ2-1	-	TRBV6-6	-	CASRAGASYNEQFF	TGTGCCAGCAGGGCGGGGGCCTCCTACAATGAGCAGTTCTTC
TRBJ1-2	TRBD1	TRBV5-1	-	CASSLGQGAISGYTF	TGCGCCAGCAGCTTAGGACAGGGGGCGATTAGTGGCTACACCTTC
TRBJ2-7	TRBD1	TRBV2	-	CASNFPRTGPSYEQYF	TGTGCCAGCAATTTCCCACGGACAGGGCCGAGCTACGAGCAGTACTTC
TRBJ2-7	TRBD1	TRBV19	-	CASRDRGRHEQYF	TGTGCCAGTAGGGACAGGGGACGGCACGAGCAGTACTTC
TRBJ2-3	-	TRBV2	-	CASSGLTSTDTQYF	TGTGCCAGCAGTGGGCTGACTAGCACAGATACGCAGTATTTT
TRBJ2-7	-	TRBV3-1/TRBV3-2	few	CASSSSATHSYEQYF	TGTGCCAGCAGCTCTAGCGCGACCCACTCCTACGAGCAGTACTTC
TRBJ1-5	TRBD1	TRBV19	-	CASSLRTGYSNQPQHF	TGTGCCAGTAGTCTACGGACAGGGTATAGCAATCAGCCCCAGCATTTT
TRBJ2-4	-	TRBV4-3	-	CASSQGATGVAGIQYF	TGCGCCAGCAGCCAAGGGGCAACGGGAGTGGCAGGCATTCAGTACTTC
TRBJ2-1	TRBD2	TRBV2	-	CASRKLAGGSYNEQFF	TGTGCCAGCAGGAAACTAGCGGGGGGGTCCTACAATGAGCAGTTCTTC
TRBJ1-2	-	TRBV5-1	few	CASSFGDSGYGYTF	TGCGCCAGCAGCTTCGGGGATTCGGGCTATGGCTACACCTTC
TRBJ2-7	TRBD1	TRBV3-1/TRBV3-2	-	CASSQGQGIYAYEQYF	TGTGCCAGCAGCCAAGGACAGGGGATTTACGCCTACGAGCAGTACTTC
TRBJ1-5	TRBD1	TRBV12-5	-	CASGLVIGDSLTQHF	TGTGCTAGTGGTTTGGTAATTGGGGACAGCCTGACCCAGCATTTT
TRBJ2-3	TRBD2	TRBV7-9	-	CASSSGLAAVSTDTQYF	TGTGCCAGCAGCTCGGGACTAGCGGCGGTTAGCACAGATACGCAGTATTTT
TRBJ2-1	-	TRBV5-1	-	CASRGTPLDEQFF	TGCGCCAGCAGGGGGACACCTCTGGATGAGCAGTTCTTC
TRBJ2-7	TRBD1	TRBV29-1	once	CSVLGQGYEQYF	TGCAGCGTTCTGGGACAGGGCTACGAGCAGTACTTC